This T cell receptor beta chain emerged from a study of cytomegalovirus exposure and HLA in healthy donors. This clone has only one observation. This CDR3 is 15 amino acids long. Trimming took 4 bases from V and 6 from J, leaving 17 bases between them. Germline V gene lookup returns CDR1 MGHDK and CDR2 SYGVNS. Both 60 Vbeta primers and 13 Jbeta primers went into the PCR. Clones were read by immunoSEQ multiplex PCR, and TCRdb kept only the in-frame ones, dropping some. The table lists roughly 140,000 clones, less than 85% of them singletons. Sequencing was performed on PBMCs. This chain uses TRBV25-1 with TRBJ2-3; possible D gene TRBD2, 6 bases. The receptor's source is a man aged 50 or older in good health and CMV-seropositive. CDR3 in DNA: TGTGCCAGCAGTGGGCCGGGGGTCGGAATTGATACGCAGTATTTT. It encodes CASSGPGVGIDTQYF.